This T cell receptor beta chain comes out of a study of spatial heterogeneity in lung cancer. For the study at large: Median follow-up for sequenced PBMC samples was approximately 25 months after resection, when such samples existed. Consistent detection of more beta-chain than alpha-chain sequences was observed.

The length of the CDR3 is 11 residues. V lost 4 bases and J 9 bases, leaving 12 bases between the germline ends. Germline values: CDR1 DFQATT, CDR2 SNEGSKA (reference sequence). As to time point: blood at routine non-recurrence follow-up after resection. TCRs were sequenced from unsorted whole RNA of tumor, nontumor lung or PBMC. The sample holds a few counts of this clonotype. Using its own MiXCR run on the 5' RACE reads, TCRdb lists one record per CDR3 protein. The sample holds about 120,000 distinct CDR3 sequences, 10% to 15% seen once. This clonotype was obtained from a male donor with early-stage non-small cell lung cancer. The chain recombines TRBV20-1 with TRBJ2-5; D perhaps matches TRBD2 (6 bases). Sample: PBMCs, taken at follow-up. The CDR3: CSAKGGVAQYF. Here the CDR3 DNA reads TGCAGTGCTAAAGGAGGGGTTGCCCAGTACTTC.